This T cell receptor (beta chain) was identified during a study of control samples from healthy donors and cancer patients. CDR3 length equals 15 residues. Trimming removed 2 bases from V and 1 base from J, with 10 bases in between. Germline V CDR1 and CDR2: SGHDN, FVKESK. Sequenced by immunoSEQ multiplex PCR; TCRdb stores in-frame clones only, minus some. The sample includes about 120,000 clones, approximately 87% of them seen just once. This clonotype originated in a man under 40 in good health. Sequenced sample: blood. The chain has TRBV14 and TRBJ2-3; no reliable D call. CDR3 sequence: CASSQRSLGTDTQYF. Here the CDR3 DNA reads TGTGCCAGCAGCCAAAGATCTCTCGGCACAGATACGCAGTATTTT.